This TCR beta chain was identified in a study of cytomegalovirus exposure and HLA in healthy donors. About the research overall: For the roughly 370 genotyped donors, about 79% fell within the Caucasian-associated ancestry cluster.

The CDR3 has 17 amino acids. Germline V lookup: CDR1 LGHNA, CDR2 YSLEER. V was trimmed by 0 bases and J by 1 base, leaving 12 bases between them. 60 Vbeta and 13 Jbeta primers were used in PCR. Only in-frame clones appear in the TCRdb table, and some are missing; sequencing was by immunoSEQ multiplex PCR. The sample lists approximately 120,000 clones; 17% were seen once. Whole-study results and caveats: TCR beta V- and J-gene trimming was later associated with a missense DCLRE1C variant. Usually a TCR sequence was rare, but some public TCRs were found in many donors.

This clone was counted between two and nine times. The antigen remains unidentified. The sequencing sample was made of PBMCs. The sequence was collected from a female donor in good health and CMV-seropositive. This chain connects TRBV4-3 to TRBJ2-2, with D possibly being TRBD1 (6 bases). The CDR3 region has the DNA TGCGCCAGCAGCCAAGATCGAGTCAGGGGGAACACCGGGGAGCTGTTTTTT. Its protein is CASSQDRVRGNTGELFF.